The 3 T cell receptor beta chains in this list originate from one sample, sequenced in a study of blood T cell repertoires in COVID-19. Profiled with immunoSEQ multiplex PCR; TCRdb holds only in-frame clones, not every one. The data contain some 200,000 clones, roughly four fifths of them singletons. What was sequenced was peripheral blood. The receptors shown here come from a man aged 25-40 years with active or convalescent COVID-19.

The chain recombines TRBV2 with TRBJ2-2; 10 bases line up with TRBD1. The V and J ends lost 6 bases and 5 bases, in that order; junction bases with no gene match: 6. Germline V CDR1 and CDR2: SNHLY, FYNNEI. This CDR3 is built from 15 residues. CDR3 in DNA: TGTGCCAGCAGGGCGGGACAGGGGTCGACCGGGGAGCTGTTTTTT. Translated: CASRAGQGSTGELFF.

V gene TRBV7-8 combines with J gene TRBJ2-7; 8 bases are a match to TRBD2. The CDR3 has 17 residues. J lost 4 bases, V lost 2 bases, and 13 bases had no gene match. Germline V CDR1 and CDR2: SGHVS, FQNEAQ. CDR3 amino acids: CASSLSGGAGAAYEQYV. As DNA, the CDR3 is TGTGCCAGCAGCTTATCGGGGGGAGCGGGGGCAGCGTACGAGCAGTACGTC.

CDR3 nucleotides: TGTGCCAGCAGCTTAGCGATCATAGAGGGGGCTGAGCAGTTCTTC. This codes for CASSLAIIEGAEQFF. The chain combines TRBV7-9 with TRBJ2-1, with 7 bases aligning to TRBD1. The CDR3 covers 15 residues. The trim removed 0 bases at V and 9 bases at J, leaving 8 bases unmatched. Germline V gene data show CDR1 as SEHNR and CDR2 as FQNEAQ (reference sequence). The whole variable domain, filled in from reference TRBV7-9 and TRBJ2-1, reads DTGVSQNPRHKITKRGQNVTFRCDPISEHNRLYWYRQTLGQGPEFLTYFQNEAQLEKSRLLSDRFSAERPKGSFSTLEIQRTEQGDSAMYLCASSLAIIEGAEQFFGPGTRLTVL.